The present entry profiles one T cell receptor beta chain with its context. This sample is drawn from a study of control samples from healthy donors and cancer patients. Assay: immunoSEQ multiplex PCR; the TCRdb copy retains only in-frame clones and omits some. The table has approximately 110,000 clones, approximately 89% seen once. V gave up 1 base and J gave up 0 bases; unmatched junction bases: 12. Looked up from germline, CDR1 is MDHEN and CDR2 is SYDVKM. This CDR3 comprises 19 residues. This clonotype was sampled from a woman aged 18-30 years in good health. This chain joins TRBV28 and TRBJ2-4, with 7 bases identical to TRBD2. Sequenced material: blood. CDR3 nucleotides: TGTGCCAGCAGTTTATTAGGGAAACTCGCGGGAGTAGCCAAAAACATTCAGTACTTC. It yields the protein CASSLLGKLAGVAKNIQYF.